These 24 T cell receptor beta chains were all obtained from the same sample, sequenced in a study of response to subunit inactivated influenza vaccine. MiXCR was run by TCRdb on the RT-PCR reads, yielding one entry per CDR3 protein. The sample yields 150,000 to 200,000 distinct CDR3 sequences, 12% seen once. These data were also reused for a study on T cells expressing NK-cell markers. In that study: Researchers built TCR beta cDNA using 5'RACE template switching with UMIs.

Source: CD8+ T cells sorted from PBMCs, taken roughly 13 days after vaccination. The source of these receptors is a middle-aged man who received an inactivated influenza vaccine.

There are many counts of this clonotype. V and J are TRBV12-3 or TRBV12-4 and TRBJ2-1; no clear D. The CDR3 sequence is 11 residues long. Between the trimmed V and J ends, which lost 5 bases and 11 bases, there was a span of 10 bases. CDR3: CASSRGNKQFF. For the CDR3, the DNA is TGTGCCAGCAGTCGAGGTAACAAGCAGTTCTTC.

This clonotype has only a few counts. This rearrangement joins TRBV29-1 to TRBJ1-2, with TRBD1 identical over 8 bases. Germline values: CDR1 SQVTM, CDR2 ANQGSEA. The CDR3 has 17 residues. The J segment lost 1 base and the V segment lost 3 bases, leaving 13 bases of the junction unmatched. CDR3 DNA: TGCAGCGTTGAGGGACCGGGACAGGAAGGGATTAACTATGGCTACACCTTC. The encoded protein is CSVEGPGQEGINYGYTF.

The rearrangement links TRBV4-3 to TRBJ1-2; D is possibly TRBD1 (5 bases). V was cut by 0 bases and J by 1 base, with 15 bases left in between. This CDR3 region has 17 residues. Germline V gene sequence: CDR1 LGHNA, CDR2 YSLEER. DNA for the CDR3: TGCGCCAGCAGCCAAGATCATGGTCGGGGGGGTAACTATGGCTACACCTTC. It specifies CASSQDHGRGGNYGYTF.

This clonotype was counted at least ten times. The chain couples TRBV7-2 to TRBJ2-1; 7 nucleotides match TRBD2. Germline lookup yields CDR1 SGHTA and CDR2 FQGNSA. The CDR3 has 17 amino acids. With V trimmed by 4 bases and J by 8 bases, 17 bases remained unmatched. The CDR3 DNA reads TGTGCCAGCAGCTGGAGGTGGGACTACACGAGGATGGATGAGCAGTTCTTC. Its translation: CASSWRWDYTRMDEQFF.

The rearrangement joins TRBV20-1 to TRBJ2-5; D gene ambiguous. Germline values: CDR1 DFQATT, CDR2 SNEGSKA (reference sequence). This CDR3 comprises 15 residues. V gave up 0 bases and J gave up 2 bases, with 13 bases separating them. DNA for the CDR3: TGCAGTGCTAGAGAGTTCCTGGGGATTCAAGAGACCCAGTACTTC. Amino acids: CSAREFLGIQETQYF.

In this sample, this clonotype turned up a few times. The chain joins TRBV29-1 to TRBJ2-2; D not certain. Per germline, CDR1 SQVTM and CDR2 ANQGSEA. Trimming pared 2 bases from V and 5 bases from J, leaving 6 bases between. This CDR3 comprises 12 residues. CDR3 in amino acids: CSVERKTGELFF. As DNA, the CDR3 is TGCAGCGTTGAACGTAAAACCGGGGAGCTGTTTTTT.

The chain combines TRBV2 with TRBJ1-4; D gene unclear. CDR3 size: 16 residues. V lost 2 bases and J lost 0, with 10 bases in between. Germline V gives CDR1 SNHLY, CDR2 FYNNEI. The CDR3 sequence: CASSESRATTNEKLFF. The DNA for the CDR3 is TGTGCCAGCAGTGAATCCAGAGCCACAACTAATGAAAAACTGTTTTTT.

The V gene is TRBV7-9, the J gene TRBJ2-1; no clear D gene. Trimming left V 5 bases short and J 5 bases short, with 13 bases between. The germline gives CDR1 SEHNR, CDR2 FQNEAQ (reference sequence). The CDR3 contains 14 residues. The CDR3 sequence is CASSPPVQHNEQFF. In DNA, the CDR3 is TGTGCCAGCAGCCCCCCTGTCCAGCACAATGAGCAGTTCTTC.

The gene calls are TRBV20-1 and TRBJ2-2; the match to TRBD2 covers 7 bases. V shed 7 bases and J 1 base; nucleotides not matched to a gene: 3. The CDR3 spans 13 residues. The germline V gene encodes CDR1 DFQATT and CDR2 SNEGSKA (reference sequence). The CDR3 sequence: CSGVAGNTGELFF. CDR3 DNA: TGCAGTGGGGTAGCGGGGAACACCGGGGAGCTGTTTTTT.

There are a few counts of this clonotype. As DNA, the CDR3 is TGTGCCAGCAGTCCAAGGGACACCTACACCGGGGAGCTGTTTTTT. Translated: CASSPRDTYTGELFF. The chain has TRBV6-2 or TRBV6-3 and TRBJ2-2, with a weak D call TRBD1 (6 bases). Germline-derived CDR1 and CDR2 are MNHEY and SVGEGT. Deletions cut 5 bases from V and 3 bases from J, with 13 bases between. This CDR3 contains 15 residues.

This clonotype was detected many times. The rearrangement uses TRBV4-1 and TRBJ2-1; 7 bases agree with TRBD2. The ends lost 5 bases at V and 8 bases at J; junction bases unmatched: 9. In germline, CDR1 is MGHRA, CDR2 YSYEKL. This CDR3 has 14 amino acids. CDR3 sequence (DNA): TGCGCCAGCAGCTCTCCAGCGGGGATCTATGAGCAGTTCTTC. As protein: CASSSPAGIYEQFF.

The J gene is TRBJ2-1, the V gene TRBV3-1, with D possibly TRBD1 on 7 matching bases. Trimming shortened V by 3 bases and J by 0 bases, and 12 bases separated the two germline ends. This CDR3 comprises 16 residues. From germline, CDR1 is LGHDT and CDR2 YNNKEL (reference sequence). The CDR3 loop is CASSQRRDSSYNEQFF. The CDR3 DNA sequence: TGTGCCAGCAGCCAGAGGCGGGACAGCTCCTACAATGAGCAGTTCTTC.

This clonotype has more than one count but fewer than ten. This chain joins TRBV6-2 or TRBV6-3 and TRBJ2-5; tentatively, D is TRBD2 (6 bases). Trimming removed 2 bases from V and 3 bases from J, with 13 bases in between. Germline V gene sequence: CDR1 MNHEY, CDR2 SVGEGT. The CDR3 loop spans 15 amino acids. The CDR3 DNA is TGTGCCAGCAGTTACATTTACGGAGGGAAAGAGACCCAGTACTTC. Translation gives CASSYIYGGKETQYF.

The chain carries TRBV25-1 and TRBJ2-2; D is undetermined. This CDR3 spans 16 amino acids. The germline V gene has CDR1 MGHDK and CDR2 SYGVNS. V gave up 4 bases and J gave up 4 bases, with 16 bases separating them. The CDR3 coding sequence is TGTGCCAGCAGTGGATCCGAAGGGTACGGCACCGGGGAGCTGTTTTTT. It codes for CASSGSEGYGTGELFF. The variable domain in full, with the rest retrieved from reference TRBV25-1 and TRBJ2-2, is EADIYQTPRYLVIGTGKKITLECSQTMGHDKMYWYQQDPGMELHLIHYSYGVNSTEKGDLSSESTVSRIRTEHFPLTLESARPSHTSQYLCASSGSEGYGTGELFFGEGSRLTVL.

V and J are TRBV10-1 and TRBJ2-6; D call uncertain. CDR3 length equals 15 residues. The germline gives CDR1 WNHNN, CDR2 SYGVQD (reference sequence). Between the trimmed V and J ends, which lost 3 bases and 1 base, there was a span of 7 bases. The CDR3, as DNA: TGCGCCAGCAGTGATGTTTCGTCTGGGGCCAACGTCCTGACTTTC. Its protein product is CASSDVSSGANVLTF.

This chain connects TRBV11-2 to TRBJ2-5; D unclear. V was trimmed by 5 bases and J by 5 bases, leaving 12 bases between them. Germline values: CDR1 SGHAT, CDR2 FQNNGV. The length of the CDR3 is 13 residues. The CDR3 region is CASSAPMTETQYF. The DNA for the CDR3 is TGTGCCAGCAGCGCCCCGATGACCGAGACCCAGTACTTC. Complete variable domain (other parts from reference TRBV11-2 and TRBJ2-5): EAGVAQSPRYKIIEKRQSVAFWCNPISGHATLYWYQQILGQGPKLLIQFQNNGVVDDSQLPKDRFSAERLKGVDSTLKIQPAKLEDSAVYLCASSAPMTETQYFGPGTRLLVL.

The table lists this clonotype with many counts. The rearrangement links TRBV10-3 to TRBJ2-7, with TRBD2 identical over 10 bases. Trimming removed 0 bases from V and 6 bases from J; junction bases left unmatched: 5. The CDR3 consists of 15 residues. Germline loops: CDR1 ENHRY, CDR2 SYGVKD. The chain's CDR3 is CAISESSGRQPEQYF. CDR3 coding DNA: TGTGCCATCAGTGAGTCTAGCGGGAGGCAGCCCGAGCAGTACTTC.

In this sample, this clonotype turned up many times. The CDR3 DNA sequence: TGTGCCAGCAGCTCCGGGACAGGTTGTATAGCCTGCATTACGTACGAGCAGTACTTC. Translation gives CASSSGTGCIACITYEQYF. The J gene is TRBJ2-7, the V gene TRBV6-2 or TRBV6-3, with 8 bases identical to TRBD1. This CDR3 is 19 amino acids long. V lost 6 bases and J lost 4; bases outside the gene matches: 23. Germline V CDR1 and CDR2: MNHEY, SVGEGT.

This clonotype was picked up many times. This chain connects TRBV6-1 to TRBJ2-6, with D possibly called TRBD1 or TRBD2 (5 bases each). There are 16 residues in the CDR3. V lost 10 bases and J lost 0, with 16 bases in between. Looked up from germline, CDR1 is MNHNS and CDR2 is SASEGT. The CDR3 coding sequence is TGTGCCACGGGACCCCTCAGTAGCTCTGGGGCCAACGTCCTGACTTTC. Amino acids: CATGPLSSSGANVLTF.

This chain uses TRBV10-3 with TRBJ2-7, with 13 bases lining up with TRBD2. The J segment lost 2 bases and the V segment lost 10 bases, leaving 5 bases of the junction unmatched. Germline V CDR1 and CDR2: ENHRY, SYGVKD. The CDR3 has 14 residues. The DNA of the CDR3 is TGTGCCACCGGGGGGACTAGCGGGACCTACGAGCAGTACTTC. Translation gives CATGGTSGTYEQYF.

This clonotype turned up a few times. The chain carries TRBV6-2 or TRBV6-3 and TRBJ2-5; no firm D call. The CDR3 spans 12 residues. V was pared by 0 bases and J by 12 bases, with 11 bases between. Germline CDR1 and CDR2: MNHEY and SVGEGT. CDR3 in amino acids: CASSYSKLDKYF. The CDR3 nucleotides read TGTGCCAGCAGTTACTCGAAGTTGGATAAGTACTTC.

The J gene is TRBJ2-2, the V gene TRBV20-1, with D possibly being TRBD1 (5 bases). Deletions cut 3 bases from V and 0 bases from J, with 8 bases between. The germline gives CDR1 DFQATT, CDR2 SNEGSKA (reference sequence). CDR3 length: 14 amino acids. The DNA of the CDR3 is TGCAGTGCTAGTCCCAGGGCGAACACCGGGGAGCTGTTTTTT. Translated: CSASPRANTGELFF.

The chain combines TRBV28 with TRBJ2-7; D is uncertain. The CDR3 loop spans 13 amino acids. Germline CDR1 MDHEN, CDR2 SYDVKM. V was clipped by 3 bases and J by 6 bases, with 12 bases between them. DNA of the CDR3: TGTGCCAGCAGTTTGTTGGGGTCGGCCGAGCAGTACTTC. Translated: CASSLLGSAEQYF.

This clonotype was recorded a few times. This chain connects TRBV9 to TRBJ2-1, with unresolved D. The germline V gene has CDR1 SGDLS and CDR2 YYNGEE. The CDR3 has 14 amino acids. Trimming pared 3 bases from V and 9 bases from J, leaving 16 bases between. CDR3 sequence: CASSAHSGPSEQFF. DNA for the CDR3: TGTGCCAGCAGCGCCCATTCCGGGCCAAGTGAGCAGTTCTTC.